This T cell receptor beta chain comes out of a study of cytomegalovirus exposure and HLA in healthy donors. The PCR ran on 60 Vbeta and 13 Jbeta primers. The protocol was immunoSEQ multiplex PCR, while the TCRdb copy is restricted to in-frame clones and leaves out a portion. The sample includes about 140,000 clones, around 85% of them seen just once. This CDR3 is built from 15 residues. V lost 5 bases to trimming and J lost 2 bases; unmatched junction nucleotides: 6. The V gene's germline CDR1 is LNHDA and CDR2 SQIVND (reference sequence). Turning to this clone: Its antigen is as yet unknown.

Study outcomes and limitations: Some V segments could not be told apart, so they were left out, TRBV6-2 and TRBV6-3 among them.

This clonotype was obtained from a female donor in good health and CMV-seronegative. This chain links TRBV19 with TRBJ1-2; TRBD1 matches 9 bases. Input material: PBMCs. CDR3 bases: TGTGCCAGTAGTTCCCCGGGGACAGGGAACTATGGCTACACCTTC. Encoded protein: CASSSPGTGNYGYTF.